This paragraph reports one T cell receptor (beta chain). What it binds is unknown. The data derive from a study of cytomegalovirus exposure and HLA in healthy donors. Study at large: An earlier analysis identified more than 95 million unique TCR beta sequences in some 170 million T cells. Study findings and constraints: DRB1 had the most TCR associations and HLA-C the fewest, a later analysis found, with rates varying by HLA locus.

The CDR3 has 15 residues. V trimming: 2 bases; J trimming: 1 base; junction bases outside the gene matches: 1. The germline CDR1 and CDR2 sequences are SGHTA and FQGTGA. Vbeta (60) and Jbeta (13) primers were used in the PCR. As handled by the study authors: It was a later analysis that counted roughly 80 million unique TCR beta chains, of which approximately 11 million were shared. Assay used: immunoSEQ multiplex PCR; TCRdb lists only in-frame clones, some missing. V and J calls plus clone size are reproduced from that table; the DNA served to infer D and trimming. The data hold 160,000 or so clones, with roughly four fifths observed a single time.

V gene TRBV7-3 combines with J gene TRBJ2-2; 7 bases match TRBD2. This TCR came from a man aged 35-49 years in good health and CMV-seronegative. The sample comprised PBMCs. CDR3 in DNA: TGTGCCAGCAGCTTACGCGGGGGGAACACCGGGGAGCTGTTTTTT. It codes for CASSLRGGNTGELFF.